The sequence of this T cell receptor (beta chain) was determined in a study of T cells in Graves' hyperthyroidism and ophthalmopathy (dated by TCRdb to between 2017 and 2020). The study in broad terms: Peripheral blood samples were taken at initial diagnosis, before any treatment was given. TCR Vbeta CDR3 sequencing of 130 to 150 peripheral blood samples (approximately 44 ophthalmopathy, about 74 hyperthyroidism and around 17 progressor patients) is reported in the paper. Prospective prediction of ophthalmopathy was tested in an independent validation cohort of fewer than 20 hyperthyroidism patients and some 17 patients who later progressed to ophthalmopathy. Once sampling was done, hyperthyroidism patients were given methimazole at a starting dose of 30 mg daily, whereas ophthalmopathy patients were given high-dose intravenous methylprednisolone. The study also compared thyroid tissue and blood T-cell repertoires from five or six Graves' hyperthyroidism patients. The 100 discovery patients were divided at random into training and test sets in a 7:3 ratio. A discovery cohort of roughly 100 patients, approximately 45 with Graves' ophthalmopathy and about 60 with stable Graves' hyperthyroidism, was used to find distinguishing TCR V-J signatures.

A patient counted as having stable Graves' hyperthyroidism if no progression to ophthalmopathy occurred over 18 months of follow-up. Hyperthyroidism patients were newly diagnosed, had a disease duration of under 2 months, and were aged 18 to 65 years. The study excluded patients with uncontrolled infections, other autoimmune diseases, pregnancy or lactation. Diagnoses were established on the basis of clinical symptoms, serum thyroxine and TRAb, thyroid ultrasound, and orbital computed tomography. PBMCs were isolated from about 10 ml of fresh peripheral blood by Ficoll-Paque density gradient centrifugation. Total RNA was extracted using Trizol reagent, and RNA quality was assessed on an Agilent 2100 Bioanalyzer. On the study overall, not on this receptor specifically: In validation, progression to ophthalmopathy was predicted by the model with around 71% sensitivity and roughly 72% specificity, a median of approximately 7.1 months before onset. No statistical method was used to fix the sample size in advance, and group allocation was not hidden from the investigators. Most expanded thyroid clonotypes (frequency above 0.001) were also detected in blood, suggesting blood repertoires may reflect thyroid immune responses. A 13 V-J signature model separated ophthalmopathy from stable hyperthyroidism, with just over 85% sensitivity and 81% to 82% specificity in cross-validation and 80%/75% in testing.

The TCR beta CDR3 regions were amplified from RNA transcripts. A first-round RT-PCR of the TCR CDR3 used the HTBI primer set with the Qiagen OneStep RT-PCR kit. A second multiplex PCR round built the libraries, followed by size selection and purification. The libraries were sequenced on an Illumina HiSeq2000 using paired-end 100 bp reads. From the authors' description of their analysis: SOAPnuke was used to process the raw data, with reads discarded if the reads contained adapters or uncalled bases, had a mean Phred below 15, or lacked an exact constant-primer or identifier match. COPE v1.2.5 was used to merge the high-quality paired reads, and each unique nucleotide sequence was defined as a clonotype. MiTCR v1.1 was used to align the clonotypes against IMGT TRBV, TRBD and TRBJ reference segments. The analysis included only V-J combinations with a frequency above 0.0001, which together covered around 99% of the repertoires. The TCS score was defined as F50 (clonal expansion) divided by E x V (chaos), with BLOSUM62-based TCRdist calculated between CDR3 peptides within each V-J. Welch's t-statistics and random forest reduced approximately 520 V-J features to roughly 13, which were used in a naive Bayes classifier (R e1071). The similarity between thyroid and blood repertoires was quantified using the Morisita-Horn index. The public reads were run again by TCRdb, first through fastp at Q25 and then through MiXCR, and only productive beta chains were kept. For every CDR3 protein sequence, its rows merge into one entry that carries the most common genes and DNA. These V and J calls derive from TCRdb rather than the authors' analysis. The table for this sample lists about 680,000 distinct CDR3 sequences; 35% of them were counted only once. Less than 35% of the sample is in the top ten clones.

Regarding this clonotype: What this receptor recognizes is not known. The input lacks base qualities; no much larger clone sits a single base away.

The CDR3 sequence holds 14 residues, the cysteine and phenylalanine included. Only the CDR3 portion is preserved as DNA: 42 bases, with reading frame beginning at the first base. The V and J ends are trimmed by 7 bases and 0 bases, leaving 10 bases between them. The rearranged segments are TRBV12-3 or TRBV12-4 and TRBJ1-5, and TRBD1 may be the D gene, going by 5 matching bases. Source material: blood. This clonotype was sampled from a woman aged 40 to 55 with Graves' hyperthyroidism. CDR3 region: CASTGRLSNQPQHF. The bases read TGTGCCAGCACGGGGCGTCTTAGCAATCAGCCCCAGCATTTT.